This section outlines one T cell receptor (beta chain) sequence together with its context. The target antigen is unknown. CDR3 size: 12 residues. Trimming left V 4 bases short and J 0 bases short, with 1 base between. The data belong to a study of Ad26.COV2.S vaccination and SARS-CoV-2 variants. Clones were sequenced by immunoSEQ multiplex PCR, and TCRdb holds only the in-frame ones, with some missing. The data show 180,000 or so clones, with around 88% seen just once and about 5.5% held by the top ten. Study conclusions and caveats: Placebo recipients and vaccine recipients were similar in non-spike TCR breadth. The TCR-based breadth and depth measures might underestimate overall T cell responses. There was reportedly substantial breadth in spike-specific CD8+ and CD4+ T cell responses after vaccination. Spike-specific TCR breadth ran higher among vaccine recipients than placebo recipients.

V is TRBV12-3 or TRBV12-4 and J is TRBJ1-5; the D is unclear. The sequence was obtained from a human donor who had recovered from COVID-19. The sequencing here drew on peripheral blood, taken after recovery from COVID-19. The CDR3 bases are TGTGCCAGCAGTTATAGCAATCAGCCCCAGCATTTT. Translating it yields CASSYSNQPQHF.